This TCR beta chain is drawn from a study of T cell changes during pregnancy in multiple sclerosis. With 5 bases removed from V and 1 base from J, the gap between germline ends came to 10 bases. CDR1 and CDR2 from the germline V gene are MNHEY and SVGAGI. The length of the CDR3 is 14 residues. TCRdb's table, derived via immunoSEQ multiplex PCR, lists solely in-frame clones and lacks some. The repertoire holds approximately 46,000 clones, with approximately 90% as singletons. This specimen was CD4+ T cells from peripheral blood mononuclear cells, taken after pregnancy. The source of this sequence is a female donor with multiple sclerosis, enrolled in a pregnancy study. This chain joins TRBV6-5 and TRBJ2-3; D may be TRBD1 (6 bases). CDR3 sequence (DNA): TGTGCCAGCAGTCCACAGGGAGGCACAGATACGCAGTATTTT. Translation gives CASSPQGGTDTQYF.